This T cell receptor beta chain was captured by sequencing in a study of radiation and T cells in renal cell carcinoma. Treatment of the sample: 15 Gy SBRT to primary tumor, nephrectomy 4 weeks later. Nephrectomy followed 15 Gy stereotactic body radiation by 4 weeks. Clear cell pathology was present in this patient's renal cell carcinoma. The CDR3 extends over 16 amino acids. Losses at the gene ends were 4 bases for V and 5 bases for J; bases not matched to a gene: 13. CDR1 is MGHRA and CDR2 is YSYEKL in the germline V gene. Findings of the study overall: Top tumor clonotypes rose in blood 2 weeks post-radiation, then contracted. Compared with controls, irradiated tumors had more, larger dominant CDR3 motifs.

A remark on this clone: Its antigen is undetermined.

The assay was immunoSEQ multiplex PCR, and TCRdb's table has in-frame clones only and misses some. The profile shows 15,000 to 20,000 clones, roughly 64% of them singletons. The J gene is TRBJ1-1, the V gene TRBV4-1; TRBD1 agrees at 7 bases. Here the sequenced sample was tumor tissue, taken from a patient whose treatment included radiotherapy and nephrectomy. This TCR was recovered from a woman between 70 and 85 years old with renal cell carcinoma. The CDR3 region has the DNA TGCGCCAGCAGCCTCGGGACAGTGAAGAGGTTTACTGAAGCTTTCTTT. This gives the protein CASSLGTVKRFTEAFF.